This T cell receptor (beta chain) was identified during a study of T cells expressing NK-cell markers. Overall study context: HCMV seropositivity characterized most of the eight sequenced donors, and seronegativity one. The study's findings and limits: In about 6 donors, dominant CD3+CD56+NKG2C+ clonotypes ranked among the top 10 CD8+ clonotypes.

One entry per CDR3 protein, without DNA, is what TCRdb gives after re-calling the 5' RACE reads. Recorded here are about 450,000 distinct CDR3 sequences; the top ten clones represent approximately 7%. The length of the CDR3 is 14 residues. Per germline, CDR1 SGHTA and CDR2 FQGNSA. Remarks on this clonotype: Antigen: not known.

This receptor was taken from a woman between 18 and 70 years old in good health. The chain uses TRBV7-2 and TRBJ2-1; the D gene TCRdb calls, TRBD1, cannot be checked with no DNA. Sequencing was done on a sample of blood T cells: a sorted CD56 or NKG2C T cell subset, CD4+ or CD8+ T cells, or bulk PBMC T cells (not recorded which). CDR3 in amino acids: CASSLGGTVNEQFF.